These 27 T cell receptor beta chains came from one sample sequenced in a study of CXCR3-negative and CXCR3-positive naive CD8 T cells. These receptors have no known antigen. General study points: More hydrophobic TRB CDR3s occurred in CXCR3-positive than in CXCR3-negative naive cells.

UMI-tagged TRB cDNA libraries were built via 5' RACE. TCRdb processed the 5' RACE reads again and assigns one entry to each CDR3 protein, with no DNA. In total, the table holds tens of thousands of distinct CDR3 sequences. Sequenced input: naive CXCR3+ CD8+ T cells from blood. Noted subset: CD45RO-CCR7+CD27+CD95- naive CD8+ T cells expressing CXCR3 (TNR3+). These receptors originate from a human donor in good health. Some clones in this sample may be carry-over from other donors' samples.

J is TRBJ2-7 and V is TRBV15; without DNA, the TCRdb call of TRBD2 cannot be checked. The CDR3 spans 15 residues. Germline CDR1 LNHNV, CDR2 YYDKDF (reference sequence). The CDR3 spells CATSRDQAAVGEQYF.

CDR3 sequence: CSVVGGFGELFF. The rearrangement links TRBV29-1 to TRBJ2-2; TCRdb names TRBD1, which stays unverified in the absence of DNA. In germline, CDR1 is SQVTM, CDR2 ANQGSEA. The CDR3 has 12 amino acids.

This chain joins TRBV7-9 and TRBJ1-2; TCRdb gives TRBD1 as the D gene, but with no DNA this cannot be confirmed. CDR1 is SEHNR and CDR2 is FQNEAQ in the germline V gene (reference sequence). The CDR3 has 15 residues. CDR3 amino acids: CASSLSGTGGYGYTF.

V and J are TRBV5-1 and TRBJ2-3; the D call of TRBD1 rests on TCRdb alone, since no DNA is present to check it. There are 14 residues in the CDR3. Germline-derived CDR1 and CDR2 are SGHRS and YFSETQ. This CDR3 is CASSGPDRADTQYF.

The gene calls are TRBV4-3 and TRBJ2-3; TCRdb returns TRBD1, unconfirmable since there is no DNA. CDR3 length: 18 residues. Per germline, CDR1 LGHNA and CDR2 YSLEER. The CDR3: CASSQIPTGGANTDTQYF.

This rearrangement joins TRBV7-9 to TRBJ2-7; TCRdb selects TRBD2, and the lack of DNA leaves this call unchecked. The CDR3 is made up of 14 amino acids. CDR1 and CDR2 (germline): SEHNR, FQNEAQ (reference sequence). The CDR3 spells CASSLAGISYEQYF.

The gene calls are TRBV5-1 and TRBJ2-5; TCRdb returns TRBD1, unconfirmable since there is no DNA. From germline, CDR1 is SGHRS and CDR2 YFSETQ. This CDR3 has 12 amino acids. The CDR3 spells CASSEGWETQYF. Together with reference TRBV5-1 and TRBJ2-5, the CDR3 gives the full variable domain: KAGVTQTPRYLIKTRGQQVTLSCSPISGHRSVSWYQQTPGQGLQFLFEYFSETQRNKGNFPGRFSGRQFSNSRSEMNVSTLELGDSALYLCASSEGWETQYFGPGTRLLVL.

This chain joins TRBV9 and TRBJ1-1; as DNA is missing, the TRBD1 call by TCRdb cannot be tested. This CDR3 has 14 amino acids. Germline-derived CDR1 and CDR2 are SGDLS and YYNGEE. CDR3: CASSSQGANTEAFF.

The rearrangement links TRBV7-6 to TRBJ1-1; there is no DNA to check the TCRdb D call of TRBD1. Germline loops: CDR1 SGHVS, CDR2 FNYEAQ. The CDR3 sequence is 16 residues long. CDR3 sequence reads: CASSLAEVGRDTEAFF.

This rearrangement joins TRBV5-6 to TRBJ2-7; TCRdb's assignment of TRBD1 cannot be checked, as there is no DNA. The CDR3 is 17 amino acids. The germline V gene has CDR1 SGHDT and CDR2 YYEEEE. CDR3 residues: CASSPPNRYGISYEQYF. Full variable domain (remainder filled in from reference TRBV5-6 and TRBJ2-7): DAGVTQSPTHLIKTRGQQVTLRCSPKSGHDTVSWYQQALGQGPQFIFQYYEEEERQRGNFPDRFSGHQFPNYSSELNVNALLLGDSALYLCASSPPNRYGISYEQYFGPGTRLTVT.

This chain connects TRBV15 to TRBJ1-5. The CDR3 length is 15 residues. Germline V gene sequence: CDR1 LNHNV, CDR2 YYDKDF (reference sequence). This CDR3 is CATGGSPAGNQPQHF.

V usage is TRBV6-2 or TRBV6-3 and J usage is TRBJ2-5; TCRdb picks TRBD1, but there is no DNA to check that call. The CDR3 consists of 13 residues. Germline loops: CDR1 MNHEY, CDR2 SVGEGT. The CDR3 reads CASSPRTEETQYF.

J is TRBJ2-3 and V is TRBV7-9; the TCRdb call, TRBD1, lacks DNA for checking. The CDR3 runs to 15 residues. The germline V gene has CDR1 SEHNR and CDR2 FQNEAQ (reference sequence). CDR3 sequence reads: CASSSPGATTDTQYF.

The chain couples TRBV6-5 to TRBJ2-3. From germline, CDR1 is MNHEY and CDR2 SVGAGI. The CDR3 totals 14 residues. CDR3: CASSYSGRTDTQYF.

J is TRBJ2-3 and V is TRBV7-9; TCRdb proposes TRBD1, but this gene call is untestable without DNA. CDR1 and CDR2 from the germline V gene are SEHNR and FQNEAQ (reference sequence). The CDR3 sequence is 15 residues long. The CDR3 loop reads CASSLVRGVEDTQYF.

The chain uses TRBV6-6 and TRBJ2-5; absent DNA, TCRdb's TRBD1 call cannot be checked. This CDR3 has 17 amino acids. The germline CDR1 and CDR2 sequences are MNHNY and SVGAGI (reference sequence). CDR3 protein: CASSYEVDSPLGETQYF.

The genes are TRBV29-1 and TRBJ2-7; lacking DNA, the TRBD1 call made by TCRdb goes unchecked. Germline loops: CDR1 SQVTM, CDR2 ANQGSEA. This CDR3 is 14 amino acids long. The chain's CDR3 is CSVEPGQGIYEQYF.

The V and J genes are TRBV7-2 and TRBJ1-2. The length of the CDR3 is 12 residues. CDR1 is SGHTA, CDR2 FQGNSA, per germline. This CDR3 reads CASSLGVYGYTF.

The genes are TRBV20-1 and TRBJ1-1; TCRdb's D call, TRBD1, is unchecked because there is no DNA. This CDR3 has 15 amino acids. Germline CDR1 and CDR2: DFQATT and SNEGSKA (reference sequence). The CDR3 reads CSASPGRTVNTEAFF.

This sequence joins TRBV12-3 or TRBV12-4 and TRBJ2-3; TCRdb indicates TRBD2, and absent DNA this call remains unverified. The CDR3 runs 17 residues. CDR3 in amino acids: CASSRPTERGDTDTQYF.

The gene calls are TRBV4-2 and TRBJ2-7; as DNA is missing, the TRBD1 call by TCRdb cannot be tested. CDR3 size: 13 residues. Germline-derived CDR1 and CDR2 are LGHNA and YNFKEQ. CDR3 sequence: CASSRGGAYEQYF.

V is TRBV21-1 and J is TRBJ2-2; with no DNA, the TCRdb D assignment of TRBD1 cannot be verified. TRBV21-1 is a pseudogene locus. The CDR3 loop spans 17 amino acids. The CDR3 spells CASSKGKDRAMGGELFF.

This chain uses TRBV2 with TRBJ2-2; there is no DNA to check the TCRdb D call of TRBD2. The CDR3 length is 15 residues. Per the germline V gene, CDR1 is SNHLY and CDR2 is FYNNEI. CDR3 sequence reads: CASRATSGGTGELFF.

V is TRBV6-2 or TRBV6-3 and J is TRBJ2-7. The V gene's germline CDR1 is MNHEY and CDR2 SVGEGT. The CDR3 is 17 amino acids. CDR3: CASSYSKVGADFYEQYF.

CDR3 loop: CASSEAAGAYEQYF. The chain couples TRBV7-9 to TRBJ2-7. Germline CDR1 SEHNR, CDR2 FQNEAQ (reference sequence). CDR3 length equals 14 residues. Filled out from reference TRBV7-9 and TRBJ2-7, the complete variable domain reads DTGVSQNPRHKITKRGQNVTFRCDPISEHNRLYWYRQTLGQGPEFLTYFQNEAQLEKSRLLSDRFSAERPKGSFSTLEIQRTEQGDSAMYLCASSEAAGAYEQYFGPGTRLTVT.

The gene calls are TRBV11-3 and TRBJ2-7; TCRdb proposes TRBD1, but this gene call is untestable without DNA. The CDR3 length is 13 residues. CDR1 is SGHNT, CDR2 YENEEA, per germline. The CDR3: CASSDEGGYEQYF.

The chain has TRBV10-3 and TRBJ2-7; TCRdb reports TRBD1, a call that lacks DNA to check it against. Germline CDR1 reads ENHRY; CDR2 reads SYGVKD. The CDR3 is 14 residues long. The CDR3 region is CAISTGTPYYEQYF.